This T cell receptor beta chain was sequenced for a study of control samples from healthy donors and cancer patients. There are 15 residues in the CDR3. The V and J ends lost 4 bases and 1 base respectively, with 13 bases between them. The germline CDR1 and CDR2 sequences are SEHNR and FQNEAQ (reference sequence). Sequenced by immunoSEQ multiplex PCR; TCRdb stores in-frame clones only, minus some. The table has 69,000 or so clones, approximately 94% seen once. Sample: blood. The clonotype was recovered from a woman aged 30 to 39 in good health. This chain joins TRBV7-9 and TRBJ1-1; D may be TRBD1 (5 bases). CDR3 bases: TGTGCCAGCAGCTCGCCGGGGCAGCAGAACACTGAAGCTTTCTTT. This encodes CASSSPGQQNTEAFF. Based on the CDR3 plus reference TRBV7-9 and TRBJ1-1, the full variable domain is DTGVSQNPRHKITKRGQNVTFRCDPISEHNRLYWYRQTLGQGPEFLTYFQNEAQLEKSRLLSDRFSAERPKGSFSTLEIQRTEQGDSAMYLCASSSPGQQNTEAFFGQGTRLTVV.